The 2 T cell receptor beta chains given below trace back to one sample, sequenced in a study of Tregs in tolerant kidney transplant recipients. The repertoire was sequenced with immunoSEQ multiplex PCR; TCRdb's copy has only in-frame clones and lacks some. The sample includes some 110,000 clones, about 90% of them seen just once. The sequencing sample was made of CD4+ T cells from blood. The receptors were gathered from a human donor in good health.

The gene calls are TRBV5-6 and TRBJ1-4, with TRBD1 matching 7 bases. V was clipped by 4 bases and J by 3 bases; unmatched bases: 6. The CDR3 loop spans 15 amino acids. Germline values: CDR1 SGHDT, CDR2 YYEEEE. The CDR3 loop reads CASSGRQGPNEKLFF. DNA for the CDR3: TGTGCCAGCAGCGGTAGACAGGGACCTAATGAAAAACTGTTTTTT.

V and J are TRBV21-1 and TRBJ1-5. TRBV21-1 is a known pseudogene. The CDR3 is 14 residues long. CDR3 sequence reads: CASLGGGGDQPQHF. The CDR3, as DNA: TGTGCCAGCCTCGGTGGGGGGGGCGATCAGCCCCAGCATTTT.